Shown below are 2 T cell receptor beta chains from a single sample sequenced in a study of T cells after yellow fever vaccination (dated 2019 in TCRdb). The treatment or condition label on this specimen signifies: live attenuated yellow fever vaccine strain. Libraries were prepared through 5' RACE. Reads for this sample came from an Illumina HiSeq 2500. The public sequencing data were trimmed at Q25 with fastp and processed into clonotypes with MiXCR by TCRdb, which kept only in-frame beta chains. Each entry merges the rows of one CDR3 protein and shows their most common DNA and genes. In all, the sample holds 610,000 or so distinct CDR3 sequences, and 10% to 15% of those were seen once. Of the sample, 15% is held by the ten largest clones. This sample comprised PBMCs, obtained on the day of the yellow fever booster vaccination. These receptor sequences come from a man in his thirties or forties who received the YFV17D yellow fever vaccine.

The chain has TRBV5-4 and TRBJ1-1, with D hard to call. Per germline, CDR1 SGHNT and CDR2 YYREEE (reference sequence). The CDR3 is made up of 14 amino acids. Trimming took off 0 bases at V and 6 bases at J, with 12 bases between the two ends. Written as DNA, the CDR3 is TGTGCCAGCAGCTTGGGAGGGAGGCGTCCTGAAGCTTTCTTT. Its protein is CASSLGGRRPEAFF.

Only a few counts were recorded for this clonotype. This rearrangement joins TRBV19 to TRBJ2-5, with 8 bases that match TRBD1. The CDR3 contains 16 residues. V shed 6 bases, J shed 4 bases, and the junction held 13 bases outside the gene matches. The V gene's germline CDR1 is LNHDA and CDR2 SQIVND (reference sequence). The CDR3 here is CASRHGQGGLLETQYF. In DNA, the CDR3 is TGTGCCAGTAGGCACGGACAGGGAGGTCTATTAGAGACCCAGTACTTC.